A single sample gave rise to the 17 T cell receptor beta chains below, sequenced in a study of T cell responses to AZD1222 COVID-19 vaccine. Sequencing was performed with immunoSEQ multiplex PCR; in TCRdb, only in-frame clones are kept and a portion is missing. The table lists 75,000 to 95,000 clones, 85% of them singletons. Sequenced material: peripheral blood, taken 28 days after the second AZD1222 dose. Every receptor here comes from an adult who received the AZD1222 COVID-19 vaccine.

The CDR3 loop reads CASSLGGRLNEKLFF. The CDR3 coding sequence is TGCGCCAGCAGCTTGGGGGGCAGGCTTAATGAAAAACTGTTTTTT. The gene calls are TRBV5-1 and TRBJ1-4; D is possibly TRBD1 (5 bases). V was cut by 0 bases and J by 4 bases, with 10 bases left in between. The V gene's germline CDR1 is SGHRS and CDR2 YFSETQ. This CDR3 has 15 amino acids.

The sample holds one count of this clone. Here the CDR3 reads CASSLGLAEKLFF. The CDR3 nucleotides are TGTGCCAGCAGCTTAGGGTTGGCGGAAAAACTGTTTTTT. The rearrangement uses TRBV7-8 and TRBJ1-4, with unresolved D. CDR3 length: 13 amino acids. The V gene's germline CDR1 is SGHVS and CDR2 FQNEAQ. Trimming shortened V by 1 base and J by 8 bases, and 8 bases separated the two germline ends.

This chain joins TRBV13 and TRBJ2-7; D not resolved. The germline V gene has CDR1 PRHDT and CDR2 FYEKMQ (reference sequence). V lost 0 bases, J lost 2 bases, and 14 bases lay in between. This CDR3 has 16 amino acids. CDR3 protein: CASSLGRGASAYEQYF. In DNA form, the CDR3 reads TGTGCCAGCAGCTTAGGCCGAGGCGCTTCTGCCTACGAGCAGTACTTC. Supplemented by reference TRBV13 and TRBJ2-7, the full variable domain reads AAGVIQSPRHLIKEKRETATLKCYPIPRHDTVYWYQQGPGQDPQFLISFYEKMQSDKGSIPDRFSAQQFSDYHSELNMSSLELGDSALYFCASSLGRGASAYEQYFGPGTRLTVT.

This chain uses TRBV20-1 with TRBJ1-5; TRBD1 aligns across 7 bases. The V gene end was trimmed by 3 bases and the J gene end by 5 bases; junction bases not matched to a gene: 10. The germline V gene has CDR1 DFQATT and CDR2 SNEGSKA (reference sequence). The CDR3 loop spans 15 amino acids. The CDR3 reads CSASETGTVDQPQHF. CDR3 DNA: TGCAGTGCTAGTGAGACCGGGACAGTGGATCAGCCCCAGCATTTT.

The chain links TRBV19 to TRBJ1-3; no clear D gene. This CDR3 contains 13 residues. With 5 bases removed from V and 4 bases from J, the gap between germline ends came to 9 bases. Germline CDR1 reads LNHDA; CDR2 reads SQIVND (reference sequence). CDR3 residues: CASSPDPGNTIYF. The DNA for the CDR3 is TGTGCCAGTAGTCCTGACCCGGGAAACACCATATATTTT.

This chain joins TRBV5-1 and TRBJ2-1, with TRBD2 identical over 12 bases. CDR3 size: 15 residues. The trim removed 4 bases at V and 7 bases at J, leaving 6 bases unmatched. Germline V gene sequence: CDR1 SGHRS, CDR2 YFSETQ. The CDR3 reads CASSETSGGVNEQFF. Here the CDR3 DNA reads TGCGCCAGCAGCGAGACTAGCGGGGGAGTGAATGAGCAGTTCTTC.

This chain links TRBV6-2 or TRBV6-3 with TRBJ1-5; D perhaps matches TRBD1 (5 bases). V was pared by 5 bases and J by 5 bases, with 10 bases between. This CDR3 comprises 13 residues. Per germline, CDR1 MNHEY and CDR2 SVGEGT. The CDR3, as DNA: TGTGCCAGCAGTGGGCAGGGCGATCAGCCCCAGCATTTT. Encoded protein: CASSGQGDQPQHF.

J is TRBJ2-3 and V is TRBV3-1 (or the pseudogene TRBV3-2); 8 nucleotides agree with TRBD2. The CDR3 length is 18 residues. Germline CDR1 is LGHDT and CDR2 is YNNKEL (reference sequence). Trimming took 1 base from V and 4 from J; bases not matched to a gene: 13. The CDR3 loop is CASSQVRIAGRLADTQYF. DNA for the CDR3: TGTGCCAGCAGCCAAGTAAGGATAGCGGGGAGGTTGGCAGATACGCAGTATTTT.

V is TRBV28 and J is TRBJ2-2; D may be TRBD2 (7 bases). This CDR3 is 15 amino acids long. Deletions cut 5 bases from V and 0 bases from J, with 10 bases between. The V gene's germline CDR1 is MDHEN and CDR2 SYDVKM. The CDR3: CASSRGGANTGELFF. The CDR3 DNA is TGTGCCAGCAGTCGAGGGGGGGCGAACACCGGGGAGCTGTTTTTT.

V usage is TRBV10-3 and J usage is TRBJ1-1; D is unresolved. The CDR3 has 14 amino acids. V was pared by 3 bases and J by 1 base, with 9 bases between. CDR1 and CDR2 (germline): ENHRY, SYGVKD. CDR3 sequence (DNA): TGTGCCATCAGTGATCCCCAGAGGAACACTGAAGCTTTCTTT. Its translation: CAISDPQRNTEAFF.

This clone occurred once. The chain combines TRBV9 with TRBJ2-7, with D maybe TRBD2 (7 bases). Between the trimmed V and J ends, which lost 3 bases and 0 bases, there was a span of 19 bases. CDR3 length equals 17 residues. The germline V gene encodes CDR1 SGDLS and CDR2 YYNGEE. The CDR3 sequence: CASSGARGATGSYEQYF. CDR3 coding DNA: TGTGCCAGCAGCGGGGCCCGGGGGGCTACTGGCTCCTACGAGCAGTACTTC.

The chain combines TRBV27 with TRBJ2-7; no reliable D call. The CDR3 consists of 14 residues. Germline V gene lookup returns CDR1 MNHEY and CDR2 SMNVEV (reference sequence). V was trimmed by 3 bases and J by 1 base, leaving 10 bases between them. CDR3 DNA sequence: TGTGCCAGCAGTTTCCCCGGCAGATCCTACGAGCAGTACTTC. Its protein is CASSFPGRSYEQYF.

In its sample, this clone was seen once. The V and J genes are TRBV5-1 and TRBJ2-1; weak D call: TRBD1 (5 bases). The CDR3 sequence is 13 residues long. Germline CDR1 SGHRS, CDR2 YFSETQ. The ends were cut back, 3 bases at V and 4 bases at J, with 8 bases in the middle. This CDR3 reads CASSSDTYNEQFF. The DNA for the CDR3 is TGCGCCAGCAGCTCGGACACTTACAATGAGCAGTTCTTC.

The chain links TRBV27 to TRBJ1-2, with a possible D match to TRBD1 (5 bases). This CDR3 region has 17 residues. Germline values: CDR1 MNHEY, CDR2 SMNVEV (reference sequence). The ends were cut back, 6 bases at V and 2 bases at J, with 22 bases in the middle. CDR3 sequence: CASSPFRGKAGNYGYTF. Written as DNA, the CDR3 is TGTGCCAGCAGCCCTTTTAGGGGTAAAGCAGGCAACTATGGCTACACCTTC.

The chain couples TRBV7-2 to TRBJ2-7; D may be TRBD2 (5 bases). Germline V CDR1 and CDR2: SGHTA, FQGNSA. V shed 5 bases and J shed 2 bases, with 16 bases lying between them. The CDR3 totals 15 residues. The CDR3 spells CASSSSGILAYEQYF. CDR3 nucleotide sequence: TGTGCCAGCAGCAGCAGCGGTATCCTTGCCTACGAGCAGTACTTC.

This sequence joins TRBV12-3 or TRBV12-4 and TRBJ2-5; 8 bases agree with TRBD1. The V segment lost 3 bases and the J segment 3 bases; nucleotides outside the gene matches: 0. The CDR3 covers 13 residues. CDR3 nucleotide sequence: TGTGCCAGCAGTTTGGACAGGGAAGAGACCCAGTACTTC. Amino acids: CASSLDREETQYF.

The J gene is TRBJ2-7, the V gene TRBV9, with 8 bases lining up with TRBD2. Trimming removed 0 bases from V and 4 bases from J; junction bases left unmatched: 3. The germline V gene encodes CDR1 SGDLS and CDR2 YYNGEE. The CDR3 sequence is 14 residues long. CDR3 DNA: TGTGCCAGCAGCGTAGGTCTAGCGGGTTACGAGCAGTACTTC. It specifies CASSVGLAGYEQYF.